The next 30 T cell receptor beta chains were all read from a single sample in a study of blood T cell repertoires in COVID-19. Clones were read by immunoSEQ multiplex PCR, and TCRdb kept only the in-frame ones, dropping some. The sample has over 200,000 clones, around 90% seen once; the top ten hold roughly 10%. Sequencing was carried out using PBMCs or T cells enriched from blood (not recorded which). The receptors shown here come from a man aged 25 to 40 who had recovered from COVID-19.

The chain has TRBV4-2 and TRBJ1-5; 7 bases are shared with TRBD1. With 0 bases clipped from V and 0 bases from J, the junction kept 2 bases outside the gene matches. The CDR3 spans 16 residues. The germline V gene encodes CDR1 LGHNA and CDR2 YNFKEQ. In DNA form, the CDR3 reads TGTGCCAGCAGCCAAGAAGAGGGGGCTAGCAATCAGCCCCAGCATTTT. As protein: CASSQEEGASNQPQHF.

This chain joins TRBV14 and TRBJ2-1; 11 bases agree with TRBD2. Germline V CDR1 and CDR2: SGHDN, FVKESK. The CDR3 consists of 18 residues. V dropped 4 bases and J dropped 7; count of bases not matched to a gene: 15. CDR3 nucleotide sequence: TGTGCCAGCAGCCGACTGTTAACAGGGACTAGCGGACGGAATGAGCAGTTCTTC. Protein: CASSRLLTGTSGRNEQFF.

J is TRBJ1-1 and V is TRBV4-2; 8 positions agree with TRBD1. The V gene's germline CDR1 is LGHNA and CDR2 YNFKEQ. The CDR3 sequence is 16 residues long. The V segment lost 3 bases and the J segment 2 bases; nucleotides outside the gene matches: 8. The CDR3 spells CASSHPPGGFNTEAFF. The CDR3, as DNA: TGTGCCAGCAGCCACCCCCCAGGGGGCTTTAACACTGAAGCTTTCTTT.

V usage is TRBV7-2 and J usage is TRBJ2-5; 9 bases are shared with TRBD2. Germline CDR1 reads SGHTA; CDR2 reads FQGNSA. V gave up 0 bases and J gave up 2 bases; unmatched junction bases: 4. This CDR3 has 16 amino acids. This CDR3 is CASSLAAGGMQETQYF. The CDR3 DNA follows: TGTGCCAGCAGCTTAGCGGCGGGGGGGATGCAAGAGACCCAGTACTTC.

This sequence joins TRBV9 and TRBJ1-1, with 7 bases identical to TRBD1. After removal of 0 bases from V and 4 bases from J, the junction contained 9 bases not matched to a gene. In germline, CDR1 is SGDLS, CDR2 YYNGEE. The CDR3 totals 16 residues. The CDR3 DNA sequence: TGTGCCAGCAGCGTAGGCTCAGGGGGTTACGGCACTGAAGCTTTCTTT. Amino acids: CASSVGSGGYGTEAFF.

J is TRBJ2-3 and V is TRBV6-5; 10 bases map to TRBD1. The CDR3 has 14 amino acids. Trimming at V came to 10 bases and at J to 1 base, leaving 5 bases not matched to a gene. From germline, CDR1 is MNHEY and CDR2 SVGAGI. In DNA, the CDR3 is TGTGCCACCGCCGGGACAGGGGGCACAGATACGCAGTATTTT. This gives the protein CATAGTGGTDTQYF.

This chain links TRBV6-2 or TRBV6-3 with TRBJ2-5, with 8 nucleotides matching TRBD2. V gave up 5 bases and J gave up 1 base; unmatched junction bases: 9. Germline V gives CDR1 MNHEY, CDR2 SVGEGT. The CDR3 covers 16 residues. The CDR3 is CASSLVGAGAQETQYF. The CDR3 DNA is TGTGCCAGCAGTCTCGTGGGAGCGGGGGCCCAAGAGACCCAGTACTTC.

This clone was observed a single time. J is TRBJ2-7 and V is TRBV4-3; 7 bases fit TRBD1. Germline-derived CDR1 and CDR2 are LGHNA and YSLEER. V dropped 3 bases and J dropped 2; count of bases not matched to a gene: 7. The CDR3 sequence is 15 residues long. In DNA form, the CDR3 reads TGCGCCAGCAGCCAGGACGAGGGGGCGGCCTACGAGCAGTACTTC. Residues: CASSQDEGAAYEQYF.

The V and J genes are TRBV30 and TRBJ1-3; D uncertain. Germline V lookup: CDR1 GTSNPN, CDR2 SVGIG (reference sequence). V gave up 4 bases and J gave up 2 bases, with 6 bases separating them. The CDR3 loop spans 12 amino acids. The CDR3 here is CAWTLPGNTIYF. Written as DNA, the CDR3 is TGTGCCTGGACCCTCCCTGGAAACACCATATATTTT.

The gene calls are TRBV27 and TRBJ2-4; a weak D match, TRBD2 (5 bases). Germline CDR1 MNHEY, CDR2 SMNVEV (reference sequence). Trimming stripped 7 bases from V and 2 bases from J, with 12 bases between. The CDR3 is made up of 14 amino acids. In nucleotides, the CDR3 is TGTGCCAGCACCCCGGGAAGATCCAAAAACATTCAGTACTTC. Amino acid sequence: CASTPGRSKNIQYF.

The gene calls are TRBV4-1 and TRBJ1-4; D is ambiguous. This CDR3 comprises 13 residues. Germline V gene data show CDR1 as MGHRA and CDR2 as YSYEKL. V dropped 1 base and J dropped 7 bases, with 7 bases sitting between them. The chain's CDR3 is CASSQVAGEKLFF. As DNA, the CDR3 is TGCGCCAGCAGCCAAGTGGCGGGTGAAAAACTGTTTTTT.

This clone has just one count. J is TRBJ1-1 and V is TRBV30; D remains unclear. The germline V and J ends were trimmed by 0 bases and 2 bases, with 7 bases remaining between them. CDR3 length: 13 amino acids. Germline values: CDR1 GTSNPN, CDR2 SVGIG (reference sequence). The CDR3 loop reads CAWSVSLNTEAFF. As DNA, the CDR3 is TGTGCCTGGAGTGTAAGCCTTAACACTGAAGCTTTCTTT.

This chain connects TRBV7-2 to TRBJ2-1; 9 bases are a match to TRBD1. Germline CDR1 and CDR2: SGHTA and FQGNSA. With 2 bases clipped from V and 2 bases from J, the junction kept 1 base outside the gene matches. This CDR3 spans 15 amino acids. CDR3 bases: TGTGCCAGCAGCTTACGACAGGGGGCCTACAATGAGCAGTTCTTC. It yields the protein CASSLRQGAYNEQFF. Filled out from reference TRBV7-2 and TRBJ2-1, the complete variable domain reads GAGVSQSPSNKVTEKGKDVELRCDPISGHTALYWYRQSLGQGLEFLIYFQGNSAPDKSGLPSDRFSAERTGGSVSTLTIQRTQQEDSAVYLCASSLRQGAYNEQFFGPGTRLTVL.

This chain joins TRBV4-3 and TRBJ2-3; 10 bases match TRBD1. The CDR3 has 17 residues. J lost 8 bases, V lost 0 bases, and 11 bases had no gene match. Germline V gene lookup returns CDR1 LGHNA and CDR2 YSLEER. The CDR3: CASSQDPRTGGGGTQYF. The CDR3 region has the DNA TGCGCCAGCAGCCAAGACCCACGGACAGGGGGAGGGGGTACGCAGTATTTT.

This rearrangement joins TRBV3-1 (or the pseudogene TRBV3-2) to TRBJ2-1; 8 bases map to TRBD2. The germline gives CDR1 LGHDT, CDR2 YNNKEL (reference sequence). The trim removed 8 bases at V and 0 bases at J, leaving 15 bases unmatched. The CDR3 runs 18 residues. CDR3 residues: CASSLGSSGDSSYNEQFF. CDR3 bases: TGTGCCAGCTCACTAGGTAGTAGCGGGGATAGCTCCTACAATGAGCAGTTCTTC.

The chain is built from TRBV20-1 and TRBJ2-2; 8 positions agree with TRBD2. Looked up from germline, CDR1 is DFQATT and CDR2 is SNEGSKA (reference sequence). Trimming at V came to 3 bases and at J to 5 bases, leaving 17 bases not matched to a gene. The CDR3 has 18 residues. The CDR3 is CSASGVVTGGRWTGELFF. In nucleotides, the CDR3 is TGCAGTGCTAGTGGTGTCGTTACGGGGGGGCGGTGGACCGGGGAGCTGTTTTTT.

The genes are TRBV4-1 and TRBJ2-5; the match to TRBD2 covers 7 bases. The CDR3 covers 16 residues. With V trimmed by 1 base and J by 9 bases, 14 bases remained unmatched. Germline V gene lookup returns CDR1 MGHRA and CDR2 YSYEKL. The CDR3 bases are TGCGCCAGCAGCCAAGTGGTCGGCGGGGGTCCGGGTTCCCAGTACTTC. Its translation: CASSQVVGGGPGSQYF.

The chain links TRBV7-2 to TRBJ2-3, with 8 bases aligning to TRBD2. The CDR3 spans 18 residues. The V gene's germline CDR1 is SGHTA and CDR2 FQGNSA. V was pared by 5 bases and J by 6 bases, with 19 bases of the junction left unmatched. The CDR3 coding sequence is TGTGCCAGCAGCCCCCGATCCCCAGCGGGAGTGGGGTCGGATACGCAGTATTTT. It specifies CASSPRSPAGVGSDTQYF.

The chain combines TRBV2 with TRBJ1-4, with 10 nucleotides matching TRBD1. Per germline, CDR1 SNHLY and CDR2 FYNNEI. With 4 bases clipped from V and 5 bases from J, the junction kept 4 bases outside the gene matches. The CDR3 contains 15 residues. CDR3 sequence reads: CASSAPGQGNEKLFF. CDR3 DNA sequence: TGTGCCAGCAGTGCCCCGGGACAGGGGAATGAAAAACTGTTTTTT. The entire variable domain, with the rest obtained from reference TRBV2 and TRBJ1-4, is as follows: EPEVTQTPSHQVTQMGQEVILRCVPISNHLYFYWYRQILGQKVEFLVSFYNNEISEKSEIFDDQFSVERPDGSNFTLKIRSTKLEDSAMYFCASSAPGQGNEKLFFGSGTQLSVL.

V usage is TRBV7-9 and J usage is TRBJ2-1; 9 bases fit TRBD2. The CDR3 runs 16 residues. CDR1 is SEHNR and CDR2 is FQNEAQ in the germline V gene (reference sequence). V lost 4 bases and J lost 8; bases outside the gene matches: 12. The CDR3 DNA is TGTGCCAGCAGCTCACTCCTAACCCCTAGCGGGGATGAGCAGTTCTTC. The encoded protein is CASSSLLTPSGDEQFF.

This rearrangement joins TRBV9 to TRBJ2-2, with 9 bases that match TRBD2. The germline CDR1 and CDR2 sequences are SGDLS and YYNGEE. CDR3 length: 16 residues. The V segment lost 0 bases and the J segment 5 bases; nucleotides outside the gene matches: 5. CDR3 nucleotide sequence: TGTGCCAGCAGCGTAGTTGCGGGGGGGAAAACCGGGGAGCTGTTTTTT. Encoded protein: CASSVVAGGKTGELFF.

This rearrangement joins TRBV14 to TRBJ1-4; tentative D call: TRBD1 (5 bases). The germline V gene has CDR1 SGHDN and CDR2 FVKESK. This CDR3 comprises 15 residues. Trimming cost V 0 bases and J 7 bases, with 12 bases left between them. CDR3 DNA: TGTGCCAGCAGCCAAGACCAGGGTTTTCGTGAAAAACTGTTTTTT. Residues: CASSQDQGFREKLFF.

The V gene is TRBV9, the J gene TRBJ2-1, with 9 bases fitting TRBD1. CDR1 and CDR2 from the germline V gene are SGDLS and YYNGEE. The trim removed 4 bases at V and 7 bases at J, leaving 18 bases unmatched. The CDR3 contains 18 residues. This CDR3 is CASSPPRTGTGFWNEQFF. CDR3 sequence (DNA): TGTGCCAGCAGCCCTCCCCGCACCGGGACAGGGTTCTGGAATGAGCAGTTCTTC.

V is TRBV10-1 and J is TRBJ2-1, with TRBD1 matching over 7 bases. This CDR3 is built from 15 residues. The trim removed 2 bases at V and 6 bases at J, leaving 7 bases unmatched. Looked up from germline, CDR1 is WNHNN and CDR2 is SYGVQD (reference sequence). CDR3 DNA sequence: TGCGCCAGCAGTGAGCGGACAGGAGGTTCCAATGAGCAGTTCTTC. Its protein is CASSERTGGSNEQFF.

This clone has just one count. The CDR3 loop reads CASSSLRTSGSYEQYF. CDR3 DNA: TGTGCCAGCAGTTCCCTAAGGACTAGCGGATCCTACGAGCAGTACTTC. The rearrangement uses TRBV27 and TRBJ2-7; TRBD2 agrees at 10 bases. The CDR3 contains 16 residues. Germline assignment: CDR1 MNHEY and CDR2 SMNVEV (reference sequence). After removal of 4 bases from V and 1 base from J, the junction contained 7 bases not matched to a gene.

The chain is built from TRBV18 and TRBJ2-4, with D uncertain. Germline-derived CDR1 and CDR2 are KGHSH and LQKENI. CDR3 length: 16 amino acids. V lost 3 bases, J lost 1 base, and 13 bases lay in between. The CDR3 loop is CASSPFGPRAKNIQYF. CDR3 DNA sequence: TGTGCCAGCTCACCTTTCGGCCCGCGGGCCAAAAACATTCAGTACTTC.

The CDR3 loop reads CASSLGSGRDTGELFF. In DNA form, the CDR3 reads TGCGCCAGCAGCTTGGGGAGCGGGAGGGACACCGGGGAGCTGTTTTTT. The rearrangement links TRBV5-1 to TRBJ2-2; 10 bases are a match to TRBD2. The junction had 2 bases not matched to a gene; V was cut back by 0 bases and J by 3 bases. Germline V gives CDR1 SGHRS, CDR2 YFSETQ. The CDR3 sequence is 16 residues long.

The chain has TRBV4-1 and TRBJ2-5; 11 bases fit TRBD1. Germline V CDR1 and CDR2: MGHRA, YSYEKL. CDR3 length equals 16 residues. Germline trimming cut 0 bases from V and 5 bases from J; bases unmatched to any gene: 5. This chain's CDR3 is CASSQEGTGGTETQYF. The CDR3, as DNA: TGCGCCAGCAGCCAAGAAGGGACAGGGGGAACTGAGACCCAGTACTTC.

The rearrangement uses TRBV14 and TRBJ1-4; D is possibly TRBD1 (6 bases). The germline V gene has CDR1 SGHDN and CDR2 FVKESK. Deletions cut 0 bases from V and 1 base from J, with 18 bases between. The CDR3 contains 19 residues. The CDR3 region is CASSQDREGVIGTNEKLFF. The DNA of the CDR3 is TGTGCCAGCAGCCAAGATCGGGAGGGGGTAATTGGAACTAATGAAAAACTGTTTTTT.

This clone was found once. The genes are TRBV6-1 and TRBJ2-3; 7 positions match TRBD2. CDR1 and CDR2 from the germline V gene are MNHNS and SASEGT. CDR3 length: 16 residues. Germline trimming cut 3 bases from V and 4 bases from J; bases unmatched to any gene: 10. In nucleotides, the CDR3 is TGTGCCAGCAGTGAGAGGTTGGCAGGGAGGGCAGATACGCAGTATTTT. As protein: CASSERLAGRADTQYF.